Reported below is one T cell receptor (beta chain). There are 14 residues in the CDR3. The germline V gene encodes CDR1 MNHEY and CDR2 SVGAGI. J gave up 8 bases and V 6 bases, and 7 bases lay outside the gene matches. In the original workflow: Reference gene primer amplification gave nucleated cell count estimates. This table comes from immunoSEQ multiplex PCR, and its TCRdb copy is limited to in-frame clones, with some not included. The V and J calls and the clone size are those of that table, but D and trimming were determined from the DNA. The sample has more than 200,000 clones; roughly 82% are singletons. The data stem from a study of blood T cell repertoires in COVID-19. Study in general: Sites across the United States, Italy and Spain contributed samples from acute and convalescent COVID-19. T cells, B-cell-depleted T cells, or PBMCs supplied cDNA or gDNA.

This TCR was sampled from a woman of 80 years or more with active or convalescent COVID-19. Material for sequencing was peripheral blood. V gene TRBV6-5 combines with J gene TRBJ1-4; 9 positions agree with TRBD1. CDR3 DNA: TGTGCCAGCAGCCAGGACAGGGGACGAGAAAAACTGTTTTTT. Translating it yields CASSQDRGREKLFF.